Sequencing of this T cell receptor (beta chain) was carried out in a study of cytomegalovirus exposure and HLA in healthy donors. Vbeta (60) and Jbeta (13) primers were used in the PCR. Method: immunoSEQ multiplex PCR; TCRdb's copy keeps in-frame clones and lacks some. Of roughly 190,000 clones in the sample, more than 60% were seen once. V lost 7 bases to trimming and J lost 1 base, with 11 bases between them. This CDR3 comprises 14 residues. In germline, CDR1 is SGHAT, CDR2 FQDESV (reference sequence). This clone showed up just once. The clonotype was recovered from a woman aged 25 to 39 in good health and CMV-seropositive. The specimen sequenced was PBMCs. The V and J genes are TRBV11-1 and TRBJ2-1; the D gene is possibly TRBD1 (6 bases). CDR3 residues: CASTQGRSYNEQFF. In DNA, the CDR3 is TGTGCCAGCACACAGGGAAGATCCTACAATGAGCAGTTCTTC.